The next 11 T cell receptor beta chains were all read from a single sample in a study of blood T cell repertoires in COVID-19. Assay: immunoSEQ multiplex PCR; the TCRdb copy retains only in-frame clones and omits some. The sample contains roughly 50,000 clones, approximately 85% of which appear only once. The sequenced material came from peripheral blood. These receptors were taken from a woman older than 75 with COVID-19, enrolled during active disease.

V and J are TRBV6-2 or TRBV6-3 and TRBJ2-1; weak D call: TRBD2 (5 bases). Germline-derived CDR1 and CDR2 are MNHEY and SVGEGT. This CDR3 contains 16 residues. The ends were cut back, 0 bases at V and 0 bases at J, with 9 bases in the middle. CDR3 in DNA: TGTGCCAGCAGTTACTCGCCGGGGTACTCCTACAATGAGCAGTTCTTC. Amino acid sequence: CASSYSPGYSYNEQFF.

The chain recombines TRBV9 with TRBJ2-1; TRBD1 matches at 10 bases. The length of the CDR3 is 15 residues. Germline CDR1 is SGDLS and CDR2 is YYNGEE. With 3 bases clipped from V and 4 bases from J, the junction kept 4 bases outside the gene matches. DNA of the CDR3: TGTGCCAGCAGCGCCTGGGACAGGGGATACAATGAGCAGTTCTTC. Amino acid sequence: CASSAWDRGYNEQFF. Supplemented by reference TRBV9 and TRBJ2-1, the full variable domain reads DSGVTQTPKHLITATGQRVTLRCSPRSGDLSVYWYQQSLDQGLQFLIQYYNGEERAKGNILERFSAQQFPDLHSELNLSSLELGDSALYFCASSAWDRGYNEQFFGPGTRLTVL.

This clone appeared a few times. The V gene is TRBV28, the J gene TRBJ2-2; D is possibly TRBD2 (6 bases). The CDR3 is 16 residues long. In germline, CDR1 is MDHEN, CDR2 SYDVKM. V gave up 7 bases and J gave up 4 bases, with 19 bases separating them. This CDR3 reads CASTHRGGLSTGELFF. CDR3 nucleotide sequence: TGTGCCAGCACTCACCGAGGAGGGTTAAGCACCGGGGAGCTGTTTTTT.

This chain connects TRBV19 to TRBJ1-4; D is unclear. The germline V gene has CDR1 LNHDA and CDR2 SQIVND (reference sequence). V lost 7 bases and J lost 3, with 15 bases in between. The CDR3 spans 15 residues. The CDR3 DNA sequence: TGTGCCAGTACCCCGAGGCTGGTTCCTAATGAAAAACTGTTTTTT. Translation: CASTPRLVPNEKLFF.

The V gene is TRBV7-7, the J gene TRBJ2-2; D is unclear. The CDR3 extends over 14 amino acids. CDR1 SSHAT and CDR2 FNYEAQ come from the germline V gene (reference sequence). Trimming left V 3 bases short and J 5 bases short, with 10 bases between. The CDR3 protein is CASSLVSRTGELFF. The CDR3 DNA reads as TGTGCCAGCAGCTTGGTTAGCAGAACCGGGGAGCTGTTTTTT.

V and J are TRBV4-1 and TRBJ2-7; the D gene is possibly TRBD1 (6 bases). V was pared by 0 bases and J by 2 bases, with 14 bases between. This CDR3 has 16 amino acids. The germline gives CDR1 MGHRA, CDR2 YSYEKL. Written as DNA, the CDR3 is TGCGCCAGCAGCCAAGATCTAAGGGGGTCCGCCTACGAGCAGTACTTC. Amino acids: CASSQDLRGSAYEQYF.

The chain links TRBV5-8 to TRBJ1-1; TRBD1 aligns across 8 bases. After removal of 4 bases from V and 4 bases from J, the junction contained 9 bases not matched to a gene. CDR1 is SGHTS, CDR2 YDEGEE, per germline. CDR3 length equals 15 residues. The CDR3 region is CASSLRQGRGTEAFF. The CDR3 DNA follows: TGTGCCAGCAGCCTACGACAGGGGAGGGGCACTGAAGCTTTCTTT.

The DNA for the CDR3 is TGTGCCAGCAGCCAAACAGGGGCCGCGGGCTACACCTTC. Its protein product is CASSQTGAAGYTF. V is TRBV5-4 and J is TRBJ1-2; TRBD1 matches at 7 bases. The CDR3 totals 13 residues. The V segment lost 4 bases and the J segment 8 bases; nucleotides outside the gene matches: 8. Germline-derived CDR1 and CDR2 are SGHNT and YYREEE (reference sequence).

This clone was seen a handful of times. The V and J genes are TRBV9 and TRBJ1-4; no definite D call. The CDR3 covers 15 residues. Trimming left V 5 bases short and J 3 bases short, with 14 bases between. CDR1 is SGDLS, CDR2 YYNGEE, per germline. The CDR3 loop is CASSPRPRANEKLFF. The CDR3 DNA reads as TGTGCCAGCAGTCCCCGCCCCCGGGCTAATGAAAAACTGTTTTTT.

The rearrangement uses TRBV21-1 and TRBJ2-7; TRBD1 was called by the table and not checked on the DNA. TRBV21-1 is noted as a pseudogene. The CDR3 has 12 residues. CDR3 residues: CASLPQGDEQYF. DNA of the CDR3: TGTGCCAGCCTACCCCAGGGGGACGAGCAGTACTTC.

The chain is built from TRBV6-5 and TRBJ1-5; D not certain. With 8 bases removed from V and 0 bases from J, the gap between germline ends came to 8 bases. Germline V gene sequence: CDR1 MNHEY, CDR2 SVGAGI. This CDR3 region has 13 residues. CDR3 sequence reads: CASQAVSNQPQHF. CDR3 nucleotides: TGTGCCAGCCAGGCCGTTAGCAATCAGCCCCAGCATTTT.